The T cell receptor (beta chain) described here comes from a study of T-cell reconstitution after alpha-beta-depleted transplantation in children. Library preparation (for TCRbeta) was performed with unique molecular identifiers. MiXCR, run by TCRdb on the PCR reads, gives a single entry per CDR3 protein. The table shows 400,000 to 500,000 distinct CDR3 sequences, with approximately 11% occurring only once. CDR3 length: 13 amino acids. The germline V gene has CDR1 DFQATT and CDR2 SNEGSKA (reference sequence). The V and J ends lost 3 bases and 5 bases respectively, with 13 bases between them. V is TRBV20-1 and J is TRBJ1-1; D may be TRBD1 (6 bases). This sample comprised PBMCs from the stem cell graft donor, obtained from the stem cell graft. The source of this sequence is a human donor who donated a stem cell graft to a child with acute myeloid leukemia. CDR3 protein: CSASSGAGTEAFF. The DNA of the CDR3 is TGCAGTGCTAGTTCAGGGGCCGGAACTGAAGCTTTCTTT.